Listed below are T cell receptor beta chains from one sample, sequenced in a study of neoadjuvant anti-PD-1 for oral cavity cancer. The table came from immunoSEQ multiplex PCR; TCRdb's copy has only in-frame clones and leaves some out. Of some 15,000 clones listed, roughly two thirds are singletons. Material: PBMCs, obtained before nivolumab (anti-PD-1) treatment. The receptors come from a person aged 40-85 years with oral cavity squamous cell carcinoma. Both conserved end residues are part of each CDR3. D genes are given only for firm matches. The size entry is marked missing in some rows and otherwise reads once, few, many or a size class.

TRBJ2-7	-	TRBV20-1	-	CSATHSYEQYF	TGCAGTGCTACCCATTCTTACGAGCAGTACTTC
TRBJ1-5	-	TRBV30	-	CAWSPGAGNQPQHF	TGTGCCTGGAGTCCGGGGGCGGGAAATCAGCCCCAGCATTTT
TRBJ1-6	-	TRBV2	-	CASTDSSYNSPLHF	TGTGCCAGCACGGACAGCTCCTATAATTCACCCCTCCACTTT
TRBJ1-5	-	TRBV5-6	-	CASSLGFGQPQHF	TGTGCCAGCAGCTTGGGATTCGGTCAGCCCCAGCATTTT
TRBJ1-2	TRBD1	TRBV28	-	CASSDTGGWGYTF	TGTGCCAGCAGCGACACAGGGGGCTGGGGCTACACCTTC
TRBJ2-5	TRBD2	TRBV5-4	-	CASSPGTSGSSRETQYF	TGTGCCAGCAGCCCAGGGACTAGCGGGAGTAGTAGGGAGACCCAGTACTTC
TRBJ1-2	-	TRBV15	-	CATSRALADYGYTF	TGTGCCACCAGCAGGGCCCTCGCAGACTATGGCTACACCTTC
TRBJ1-5	-	TRBV2	once	CASRGEYQPQHF	TGTGCCAGCAGAGGAGAGTATCAGCCCCAGCATTTT
TRBJ1-3	-	TRBV28	-	CASSLGGGFGNTIYF	TGTGCCAGCAGTTTAGGGGGGGGTTTTGGAAACACCATATATTTT
TRBJ1-3	-	TRBV4-1	-	CASSQVSSGNTIYF	TGCGCCAGCAGCCAAGTAAGCTCTGGAAACACCATATATTTT
TRBJ1-6	-	TRBV19	once	CASSPRQARNSPLHF	TGTGCCAGTTCCCCCCGACAGGCGAGGAATTCACCCCTCCACTTT
TRBJ1-2	TRBD1	TRBV7-9	-	CASSQAGGAGGYTF	TGTGCCAGCAGCCAGGCAGGGGGCGCGGGTGGCTACACCTTC
TRBJ2-2	-	TRBV9	-	CASSTYGLPGELFF	TGTGCCAGCAGCACCTACGGTTTGCCCGGGGAGCTGTTTTTT
TRBJ1-3	-	TRBV6-5	-	CASSYSTPGQNTIYF	TGTGCCAGCAGTTACTCGACGCCAGGGCAGAACACCATATATTTT
TRBJ1-4	-	TRBV7-9	once	CASSPAGEKLFF	TGTGCCAGCAGCCCGGCCGGTGAAAAACTGTTTTTT
TRBJ2-3	-	TRBV4-2	-	CASSQDPPPITDTQYF	TGTGCCAGCAGCCAAGACCCACCCCCGATAACAGATACGCAGTATTTT
TRBJ1-2	-	TRBV9	-	CASSPSSGDYGYTF	TGTGCCAGCAGCCCGAGTTCCGGGGACTATGGCTACACCTTC
TRBJ2-1	-	TRBV7-3	few	CASSSPGDEQFF	TGTGCCAGCAGCTCACCCGGGGATGAGCAGTTCTTC
TRBJ2-2	TRBD1	TRBV6-1	-	CASSEGTGDTGELFF	TGTGCCAGCAGTGAAGGGACAGGGGACACCGGGGAGCTGTTTTTT
TRBJ2-7	TRBD2	TRBV5-1	-	CASSLEVTSPLEQYF	TGCGCCAGCAGCTTGGAGGTGACTAGCCCCCTGGAGCAGTACTTC
TRBJ1-5	-	TRBV25-1	few	CASSDGSLNQPQHF	TGTGCCAGCAGTGACGGAAGTCTAAATCAGCCCCAGCATTTT
TRBJ2-7	-	TRBV9	-	CASSVEGSQAYEQYF	TGTGCCAGCAGCGTAGAGGGATCCCAGGCCTACGAGCAGTACTTC
TRBJ1-2	-	TRBV25-1	once	CASSRDFSRGYTF	TGTGCCAGCAGCCGGGACTTCTCTCGTGGCTACACCTTC
TRBJ2-7	TRBD1	TRBV29-1	-	CSVELGATGGEQYF	TGCAGCGTTGAATTGGGAGCCACAGGGGGCGAGCAGTACTTC
TRBJ2-7	-	TRBV29-1	once	CSVARDTSDEQYF	TGCAGCGTTGCCCGGGACACATCGGATGAGCAGTACTTC
TRBJ2-3	-	TRBV15	-	CATSRRRVGTDTQYF	TGTGCCACCAGCCGGCGGAGGGTGGGCACAGATACGCAGTATTTT
TRBJ2-1	TRBD2	TRBV6-5	once	CASRGSSYNEQFF	TGTGCCAGTCGCGGGAGTTCCTACAATGAGCAGTTCTTC
TRBJ1-3	-	TRBV5-4	once	CASSFRAGNTIYF	TGTGCCAGCAGCTTCAGGGCTGGAAACACCATATATTTT
TRBJ1-2	-	TRBV10-3	-	CAISNRQGLRNYGYTF	TGTGCCATCAGTAACCGCCAGGGGCTTCGAAACTATGGCTACACCTTC
TRBJ2-5	-	TRBV28	-	CASSQRNRETQYF	TGTGCCAGCAGCCAGCGGAACCGAGAGACCCAGTACTTC
TRBJ2-1	-	TRBV4-1	-	CASSRPLERNEQFF	TGCGCCAGCAGCCGCCCATTGGAACGGAATGAGCAGTTCTTC
TRBJ1-2	TRBD1	TRBV5-1	-	CASSLGLGQAHNYTF	TGCGCCAGCAGCTTGGGACTTGGACAGGCCCATAACTACACCTTC